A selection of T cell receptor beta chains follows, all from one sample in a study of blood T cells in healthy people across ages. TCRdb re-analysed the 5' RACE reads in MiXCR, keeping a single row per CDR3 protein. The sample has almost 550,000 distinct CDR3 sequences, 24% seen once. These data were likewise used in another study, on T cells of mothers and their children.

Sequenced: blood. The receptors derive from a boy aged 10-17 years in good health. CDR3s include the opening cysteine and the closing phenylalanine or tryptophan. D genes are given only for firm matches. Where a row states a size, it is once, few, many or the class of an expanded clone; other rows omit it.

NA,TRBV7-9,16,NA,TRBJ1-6,CASSTGGGVKNSPLHF,TGTGCCAGCAGCACGGGCGGAGGAGTAAAAAATTCACCCCTCCACTTT
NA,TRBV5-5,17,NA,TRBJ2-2,CASSPKTGQFHTGELFF,TGTGCCAGCAGCCCGAAAACGGGCCAATTTCACACCGGGGAGCTGTTTTTT
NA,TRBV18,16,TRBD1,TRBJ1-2,CASSSTGDRGVYGYTF,TGTGCCAGCTCGTCCACGGGGGACAGGGGCGTCTATGGCTACACCTTC
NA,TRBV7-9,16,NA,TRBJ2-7,CASSNTLGLSLPEQYF,TGTGCCAGCAGTAACACACTGGGACTCTCACTTCCCGAGCAGTACTTC
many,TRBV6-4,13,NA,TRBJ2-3,CASSEGSTDTQYF,TGTGCCAGCAGTGAGGGCAGCACAGATACGCAGTATTTT
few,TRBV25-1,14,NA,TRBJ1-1,CASSELGVIAEAFF,TGTGCCAGCAGTGAACTAGGGGTTATCGCTGAAGCTTTCTTT
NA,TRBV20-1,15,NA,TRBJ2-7,CSALGTAQVGYEQYF,TGCAGTGCCCTAGGGACGGCTCAAGTGGGATACGAGCAGTACTTC
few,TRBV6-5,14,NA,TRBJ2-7,CASSNRDNSYEQYF,TGTGCCAGCAGCAACCGGGACAACTCCTACGAGCAGTACTTC
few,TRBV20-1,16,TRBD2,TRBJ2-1,CSASGGLAGAYLVQFF,TGCAGTGCTAGTGGGGGACTAGCGGGGGCCTACCTGGTTCAGTTCTTC
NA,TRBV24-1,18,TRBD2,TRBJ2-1,CATSDYGGREVGYNEQFF,TGTGCCACCAGTGATTATGGCGGGAGAGAGGTAGGGTACAATGAGCAGTTCTTC
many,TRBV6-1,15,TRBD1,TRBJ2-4,CASRVLTGSGNIQYF,TGTGCCAGCAGAGTCTTGACAGGGAGTGGGAACATTCAGTACTTC
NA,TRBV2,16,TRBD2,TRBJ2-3,CASSEGRGLAWDTQYF,TGTGCCAGCAGTGAGGGTCGGGGACTAGCGTGGGATACGCAGTATTTT
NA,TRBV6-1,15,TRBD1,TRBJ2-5,CASTTGQGGEETQYF,TGTGCCAGCACCACCGGACAGGGAGGAGAAGAGACCCAGTACTTC
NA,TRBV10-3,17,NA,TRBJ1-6,CAISESGTSARNSPLHF,TGTGCCATCAGTGAGTCCGGGACGTCGGCTCGTAATTCACCCCTCCACTTT
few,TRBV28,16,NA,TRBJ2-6,CASSLWSGTGANVLTF,TGTGCCAGCAGTTTATGGTCTGGTACTGGGGCCAACGTCCTGACTTTC
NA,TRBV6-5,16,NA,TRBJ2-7,CASSYSAVDRGYEQYF,TGTGCCAGCAGTTACTCTGCCGTGGACAGAGGCTACGAGCAGTACTTC
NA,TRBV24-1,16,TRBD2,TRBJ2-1,CATSDRTSGYFNEQFF,TGTGCCACCAGTGATAGGACTAGCGGATATTTCAATGAGCAGTTCTTC
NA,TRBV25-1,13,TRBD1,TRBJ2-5,CASSQGASETQYF,TGTGCCAGCAGTCAGGGGGCTTCCGAGACCCAGTACTTC
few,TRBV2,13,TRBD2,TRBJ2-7,CASGTSGVNEQYF,TGTGCCAGTGGGACTAGCGGGGTGAACGAGCAGTACTTC
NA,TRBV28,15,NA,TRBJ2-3,CASSSNRDSTDTQYF,TGTGCCAGCAGTTCAAACAGGGACAGCACAGATACGCAGTATTTT
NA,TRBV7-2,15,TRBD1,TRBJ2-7,CASRGPGQWNYEQYF,TGTGCCAGCAGAGGCCCGGGACAGTGGAACTACGAGCAGTACTTC
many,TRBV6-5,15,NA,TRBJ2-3,CASSLHGGPTDTQYF,TGTGCCAGCAGTCTTCACGGGGGGCCCACAGATACGCAGTATTTT
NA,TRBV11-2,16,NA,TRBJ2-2,CASSLFWMEVDGGLFF,TGTGCCAGCAGCTTATTTTGGATGGAGGTTGACGGGGGGCTGTTTTTT
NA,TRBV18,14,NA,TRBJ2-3,CASSRDQNTDTQYF,TGTGCCAGCTCACGGGACCAAAACACAGATACGCAGTATTTT
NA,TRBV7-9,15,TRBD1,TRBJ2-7,CASSSGTGRAREQYF,TGTGCCAGCAGCTCAGGGACAGGCAGGGCCAGGGAGCAGTACTTC
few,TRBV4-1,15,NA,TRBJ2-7,CASSQGRGRSYEQYF,TGCGCCAGCAGCCAAGGACGGGGCAGGTCCTACGAGCAGTACTTC
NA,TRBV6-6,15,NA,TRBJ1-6,CASSYRAGNNSPLHF,TGTGCCAGCAGTTACCGGGCAGGGAATAATTCACCCCTCCACTTT
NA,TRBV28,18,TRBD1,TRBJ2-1,CASSCPSNDRGSFNEQFF,TGTGCCAGCAGTTGCCCCTCTAATGACAGGGGCTCCTTCAATGAGCAGTTCTTC
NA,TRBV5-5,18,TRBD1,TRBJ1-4,CASSLGLGQGLSNEKLFF,TGTGCCAGCAGCTTGGGCTTGGGACAGGGATTGTCTAATGAAAAACTGTTTTTT
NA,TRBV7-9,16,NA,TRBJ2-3,CASSGAKAAPTDTQYF,TGTGCCAGCAGCGGAGCTAAGGCGGCCCCCACAGATACGCAGTATTTT
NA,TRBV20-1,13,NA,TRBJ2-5,CSASRPFRETQYF,TGCAGTGCTAGCCGACCCTTCAGGGAGACCCAGTACTTC
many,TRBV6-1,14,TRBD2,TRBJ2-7,CASTLLAASYEQYF,TGTGCCAGCACCTTACTAGCGGCCTCCTACGAGCAGTACTTC
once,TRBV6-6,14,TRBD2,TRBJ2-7,CASSSLAGAYEQYF,TGTGCCAGCAGTTCCTTAGCGGGGGCCTACGAGCAGTACTTC
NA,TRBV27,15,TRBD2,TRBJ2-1,CGSRILAALRDEQFF,TGTGGCAGCAGAATCCTAGCGGCCCTCAGGGATGAGCAGTTCTTC
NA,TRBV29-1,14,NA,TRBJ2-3,CSVEDIGMADTQYF,TGCAGCGTTGAAGATATCGGGATGGCAGATACGCAGTATTTT
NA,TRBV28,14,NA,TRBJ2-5,CASSSQGGEETQYF,TGTGCCAGCAGTTCACAAGGGGGGGAAGAGACCCAGTACTTC
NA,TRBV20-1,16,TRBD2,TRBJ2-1,CSARGGASGAYNEQFF,TGCAGTGCTAGAGGAGGCGCTAGCGGAGCCTACAATGAGCAGTTCTTC
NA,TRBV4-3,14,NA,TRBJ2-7,CASSQDWGRDEQYF,TGCGCCAGCAGCCAAGATTGGGGGCGCGACGAGCAGTACTTC
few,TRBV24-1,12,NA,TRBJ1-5,CATSARGRPQHF,TGTGCCACCAGTGCCCGGGGGCGACCCCAGCATTTT
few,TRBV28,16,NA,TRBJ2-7,CASSPLSYGMSYEQYF,TGTGCCAGCAGTCCCCTAAGTTATGGGATGTCCTACGAGCAGTACTTC
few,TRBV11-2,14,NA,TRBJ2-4,CASSPGYGKNIQYF,TGTGCCAGCAGTCCGGGGTACGGCAAAAACATTCAGTACTTC
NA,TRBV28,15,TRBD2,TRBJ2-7,CASSLALAGSDEQYF,TGTGCCAGCAGTTTAGCTCTAGCGGGGTCCGACGAGCAGTACTTC
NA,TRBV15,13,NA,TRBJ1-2,CATSIGTDYGYTF,TGTGCCACCAGCATAGGGACTGATTATGGCTACACCTTC
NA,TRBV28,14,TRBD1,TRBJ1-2,CASSPRTGGGGYTF,TGTGCCAGCAGTCCCCGGACAGGGGGAGGTGGCTACACCTTC
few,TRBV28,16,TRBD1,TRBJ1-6,CASSSPSDRPNSPLHF,TGTGCCAGCAGTTCACCCTCGGACAGGCCAAATTCACCCCTCCACTTT
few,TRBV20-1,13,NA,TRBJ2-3,CSVVATNRDTQYF,TGCAGTGTTGTGGCTACCAACCGAGATACGCAGTATTTT
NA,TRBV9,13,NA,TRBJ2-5,CASSVGRGGTQYF,TGTGCCAGCAGCGTGGGTAGAGGGGGTACCCAGTACTTC
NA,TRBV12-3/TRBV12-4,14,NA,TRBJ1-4,CASRQQATNEKLFF,TGTGCCAGCCGACAGCAGGCAACTAATGAAAAACTGTTTTTT
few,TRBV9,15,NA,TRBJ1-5,CASSVDELGGQPQHF,TGTGCCAGCAGCGTAGATGAATTGGGTGGACAGCCCCAGCATTTT
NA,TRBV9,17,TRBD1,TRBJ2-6,CASSSTTGDLGANVLTF,TGTGCCAGCTCCTCAACGACAGGGGATCTTGGGGCCAACGTCCTGACTTTC
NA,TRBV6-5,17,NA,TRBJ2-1,CASSYSLGLTYYNEQFF,TGTGCCAGCAGTTACTCACTTGGACTTACCTACTACAATGAGCAGTTCTTC
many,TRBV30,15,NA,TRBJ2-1,CAWSPRDTMSTEQFF,TGTGCCTGGAGTCCAAGGGATACAATGAGTACTGAGCAGTTCTTC